This TCR beta chain was observed in a study of blood T cell repertoires in COVID-19. The wider study: Italy, Spain and the United States were the sources of the convalescent and acute COVID-19 samples. The cDNA or gDNA used as material had been derived from T cells, B-cell-depleted T cells, or PBMCs.

Trimming cost V 3 bases and J 4 bases; bases outside gene matches: 8. The CDR3 extends over 16 amino acids. Germline lookup yields CDR1 MRHNA and CDR2 SNTAGT. The authors' processing: Estimates of nucleated cell counts were drawn from the amplification of reference gene primers. Using immunoSEQ multiplex PCR, the repertoire was profiled, and TCRdb retains in-frame clones only, with some absent. Clonal size and the V and J genes are those of that table, whereas D and trimming came from the DNA. The sample yields 200,000 to 300,000 clones, around 86% seen once. The V and J genes are TRBV6-4 and TRBJ1-4, with 7 bases identical to TRBD1. Sequencing was carried out using peripheral blood. The origin of this receptor is a woman aged 60-75 years who had recovered from COVID-19. The CDR3 DNA follows: TGTGCCAGCAGTGATTATGAGACAGGGTATAATGAAAAACTGTTTTTT. Its translation is CASSDYETGYNEKLFF.